This TCR beta chain was sequenced during a study of blood T cell repertoires in COVID-19. Across the whole study: Acute and convalescent COVID-19 specimens originated in the United States, Italy and Spain. In each case, the material was cDNA or gDNA derived from T cells, B-cell-depleted T cells, or PBMCs.

The data were produced by immunoSEQ multiplex PCR, yet TCRdb's version contains in-frame clones alone and is incomplete. The top ten clones hold 1% to 1.5% of a sample with about 86,000 clones, roughly four fifths of them seen once. The TCR comes from a woman older than 75 with acute or convalescent COVID-19. Sequenced material: peripheral blood.

CDR3 region: CASSWARSYTDTQYF. In nucleotides, the CDR3 is TGTGCCAGCAGTTGGGCTCGAAGTTACACAGATACGCAGTATTTT. V is TRBV27 and J is TRBJ2-3; D not resolved. The CDR3 has 15 amino acids. The germline gives CDR1 MNHEY, CDR2 SMNVEV (reference sequence). V was clipped by 4 bases and J by 2 bases, with 13 bases between them.